This T cell receptor (beta chain) was captured by sequencing in a study of beta chain features in type 1 diabetes. Study outcomes and limitations: All four CD4+ subsets from Type 1 diabetes patients carried moderately but significantly shorter TCRB CDR3s.

Sequenced material consisted of expressed TCRB transcripts (all of the isolated RNA was reverse transcribed). The repertoire was sequenced with immunoSEQ multiplex PCR; TCRdb's copy has only in-frame clones and lacks some. This repertoire shows about 270,000 clones, about 13% found once; its top ten account for approximately 0.015%. Germline CDR1 is LGHNA and CDR2 is YNFKEQ. V lost 6 bases, J lost 5 bases, and 8 bases lay in between. The CDR3 is 12 amino acids. With respect to this clone: As yet, its antigen is unknown.

The V gene is TRBV4-2, the J gene TRBJ2-1; D is undetermined. This sequence originates from a young man with type 1 diabetes. Sequenced material: naive CD4+ T cells from blood. CDR3 DNA sequence: TGTGCCAGCAGGAGGCTTAACAATGAGCAGTTCTTC. As protein: CASRRLNNEQFF.